Described below is a single T cell receptor (beta chain) sequence and its context. The data were obtained in a study of shared clonotypes between healthy human individuals. Libraries were prepared by immunoSEQ multiplex PCR; TCRdb keeps only in-frame clonotypes and omits some of them. The table lists around 2.5 million clones, approximately 94% of them singletons, with roughly 0.36% in the top ten. This clonotype originated in a man aged 18 to 29 in good health. Some clones in this sample may be carry-over from other donors' samples. The sample taken for sequencing was naive CD4+ T cells from PBMCs. Subset specified: CD45RA+ positively selected.

CDR3 nucleotides: TGTGCCAGCTCACGACAGACAGGGTTGAACACCGGGGAGCTGTTTTTT. Translated, it gives CASSRQTGLNTGELFF. The chain employs TRBV18 and TRBJ2-2, with TRBD1 matching over 7 bases. The V gene end was trimmed by 4 bases and the J gene end by 1 base; junction bases not matched to a gene: 6. CDR1 and CDR2 from the germline V gene are KGHSH and LQKENI. The CDR3 covers 16 residues.